This section outlines one T cell receptor beta chain sequence together with its context. No antigen is known for it. TCRdb independently ran MiXCR on the RT-PCR reads; one entry per CDR3 protein. The sample holds more than 150,000 distinct CDR3 sequences, around 9.2% seen once. This specimen comes from a study of response to subunit inactivated influenza vaccine. Study-wide points: The authors offered the suggestion that each seasonal influenza vaccination recruits few new T cells.

The sequences come from non-naive T cells sorted from PBMCs, collected on the day of vaccination. This TCR derives from a man aged 50 or older who received an inactivated influenza vaccine.

The CDR3 sequence: CASNQGGGPAGTQYF. The CDR3 region has the DNA TGTGCCAGCAACCAAGGCGGGGGGCCCGCAGGGACCCAGTACTTC. This chain connects TRBV12-3 or TRBV12-4 to TRBJ2-5, with TRBD2 matching over 8 bases. This CDR3 has 15 amino acids. V shed 7 bases and J 7 bases; nucleotides not matched to a gene: 14.